This T cell receptor (beta chain) comes out of a study of CD8+CD57+ T cells in acquired aplastic anemia. For the study at large: DNA per sorted CD4+ or CD8+ sample ranged roughly 0.19 to 30 ug, averaging about 2.9 ug.

Notes on the study in general: Statistical testing detected no significant gap in CD8+ Simpson's diversity between patients and controls.

Ten or more counts support this clonotype. What it binds is not known. The template for TCR beta VDJ and CDR3 sequence profiling was genomic DNA. A single record per CDR3 protein comes from TCRdb applying MiXCR to the reads. The sample includes some 140,000 distinct CDR3 sequences, roughly 40% of them seen just once. V shed 4 bases and J shed 3 bases, with 19 bases lying between them. Germline V gives CDR1 MNHNS, CDR2 SASEGT. The CDR3 spans 16 residues. The sequenced sample was sorted CD4+, CD8+, or CD8+CD57+ T cells (not recorded which) from PBMCs. This chain uses TRBV6-1 with TRBJ2-7; D is unresolved. This receptor was identified in a human donor in good health, serving as a control. The CDR3 loop is CASSAVIGIPLYEQYF. The CDR3 nucleotides are TGTGCCAGCAGTGCCGTTATAGGGATCCCCCTCTACGAGCAGTACTTC.